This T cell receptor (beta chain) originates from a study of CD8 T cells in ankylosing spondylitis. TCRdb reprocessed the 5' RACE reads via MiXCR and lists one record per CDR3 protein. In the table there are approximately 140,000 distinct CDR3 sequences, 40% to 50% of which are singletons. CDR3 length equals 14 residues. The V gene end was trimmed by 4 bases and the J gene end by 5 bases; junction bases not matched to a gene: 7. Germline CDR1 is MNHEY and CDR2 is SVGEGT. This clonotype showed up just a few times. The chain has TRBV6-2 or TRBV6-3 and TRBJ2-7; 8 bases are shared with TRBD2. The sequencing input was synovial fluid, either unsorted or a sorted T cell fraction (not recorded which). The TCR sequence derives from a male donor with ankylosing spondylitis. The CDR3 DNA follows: TGTGCCAGCAGTTCCGCGGGAGGTTTCGACGAGCAGTACTTC. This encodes CASSSAGGFDEQYF.